This T cell receptor beta chain is from a study of PD-L1 blockade in urothelial cancer. This CDR3 comprises 13 residues. J gave up 4 bases and V 3 bases, and 2 bases lay outside the gene matches. The germline CDR1 and CDR2 sequences are SQVTM and ANQGSEA. As for time point: peripheral blood 6 weeks after treatment start. The data were produced by immunoSEQ multiplex PCR, yet TCRdb's version contains in-frame clones alone and is incomplete. The sample comprises about 48,000 clones, about four fifths of which are singletons, and 8.8% rests with the top ten. The origin of this receptor is an older man with urothelial cancer. The rearrangement joins TRBV29-1 to TRBJ2-2; 7 nucleotides line up with TRBD1. Sequenced here: PBMCs, sampled around atezolizumab (anti-PD-L1) treatment. The CDR3 nucleotides read TGCAGCGTTGATAAGGGGGCCACCGGGGAGCTGTTTTTT. It codes for CSVDKGATGELFF.